This T cell receptor beta chain was retrieved from a study of control samples from healthy donors and cancer patients. The data were produced by immunoSEQ multiplex PCR, yet TCRdb's version contains in-frame clones alone and is incomplete. The sample has tens of thousands of clones, 90% to 95% seen once. The junction had 14 bases not matched to a gene; V was cut back by 6 bases and J by 5 bases. The CDR3 is 16 amino acids. CDR1 and CDR2 from the germline V gene are SGHVS and FNYEAQ. This TCR was recovered from a woman aged 50 to 60 in good health. The chain employs TRBV7-6 and TRBJ2-7, with 9 bases aligning to TRBD1. Sequences were obtained from blood. CDR3 sequence reads: CASRPTRDRDYDEQYF. CDR3 nucleotides: TGTGCCAGCAGGCCGACCCGGGACAGGGATTACGACGAGCAGTACTTC.